Below are 27 T cell receptor beta chains sequenced from a single sample in a study of neurological immune-mediated disorders. Documented time point: longitudinal time-point 2. Using its own MiXCR run on the 5' RACE reads, TCRdb lists one record per CDR3 protein. The table records roughly 80,000 distinct CDR3 sequences, 5% to 6% of them present only once. Material: PBMCs. The receptors shown here come from an older woman with multiple sclerosis.

This clonotype occurred a few times. The chain employs TRBV16 and TRBJ2-7; 8 nucleotides line up with TRBD1. The CDR3 is made up of 15 amino acids. Germline V gene sequence: CDR1 KGHSY, CDR2 FQNENV. V shed 2 bases and J 2 bases; nucleotides not matched to a gene: 5. CDR3 region: CASSQRGQETYEQYF. The CDR3, as DNA: TGTGCCAGCAGCCAAAGGGGACAGGAGACCTACGAGCAGTACTTC.

The chain has TRBV12-3 or TRBV12-4 and TRBJ2-5; 7 bases match TRBD2. The junction had 4 bases not matched to a gene; V was cut back by 0 bases and J by 0 bases. The CDR3 spans 16 residues. The CDR3 spells CASSLAGSGHQETQYF. CDR3 nucleotides: TGTGCCAGCAGTTTAGCGGGTAGCGGGCACCAAGAGACCCAGTACTTC.

This clonotype was counted at least ten times. This chain joins TRBV2 and TRBJ1-6; 7 nucleotides align to TRBD1. V trimming: 10 bases; J trimming: 5 bases; junction bases outside the gene matches: 8. CDR1 SNHLY and CDR2 FYNNEI come from the germline V gene. The CDR3 extends over 14 amino acids. Written as DNA, the CDR3 is TGTGCCACCCCACAGGGGCAGGATAATTCACCCCTCCACTTT. As protein: CATPQGQDNSPLHF.

This chain connects TRBV5-1 to TRBJ2-1; the D gene is possibly TRBD2 (6 bases). V lost 0 bases to trimming and J lost 0 bases, with 10 bases between them. Germline CDR1 and CDR2: SGHRS and YFSETQ. This CDR3 comprises 16 residues. The CDR3 sequence is CASSLAGTRSYNEQFF. CDR3 DNA sequence: TGCGCCAGCAGCTTGGCCGGGACTCGCTCCTACAATGAGCAGTTCTTC.

This clonotype was picked up many times. The V gene is TRBV20-1, the J gene TRBJ2-1, with D possibly matching TRBD1 (5 bases). Trimming cost V 0 bases and J 8 bases, with 14 bases left between them. Germline lookup yields CDR1 DFQATT and CDR2 SNEGSKA (reference sequence). CDR3 size: 14 residues. CDR3 coding DNA: TGCAGTGCTAGAGACTACCGTAGGGGCGATGAGCAGTTCTTC. It translates to CSARDYRRGDEQFF.

The CDR3 region has the DNA TGTGCCAGCAGTTTTCGGCGGGGAGCAGATACGCAGTATTTT. As protein: CASSFRRGADTQYF. This chain links TRBV27 with TRBJ2-3, with D perhaps matching TRBD2 (6 bases). V was trimmed by 3 bases and J by 4 bases, leaving 11 bases between them. The germline V gene encodes CDR1 MNHEY and CDR2 SMNVEV (reference sequence). This CDR3 is 14 amino acids long.

This clonotype was seen at least ten times. V and J are TRBV5-1 and TRBJ2-5; D is ambiguous. V was clipped by 1 base and J by 1 base, with 8 bases between them. CDR1 and CDR2 from the germline V gene are SGHRS and YFSETQ. The CDR3 totals 14 residues. The CDR3 reads CASSLMDGQETQYF. The CDR3 nucleotides are TGCGCCAGCAGCTTGATGGACGGCCAAGAGACCCAGTACTTC.

This clonotype was seen only a few times. The chain links TRBV6-1 to TRBJ2-3, with 7 bases that match TRBD1. V shed 6 bases and J 1 base; nucleotides not matched to a gene: 4. This CDR3 contains 14 residues. Germline V gives CDR1 MNHNS, CDR2 SASEGT. This CDR3 reads CASRLDRGTDTQYF. CDR3 nucleotide sequence: TGTGCCAGCAGACTCGACAGGGGCACAGATACGCAGTATTTT.

This clonotype has a count of ten or more. The V call is TRBV6-5, the J call TRBJ2-7; a possible D gene is TRBD1 (5 bases). CDR1 is MNHEY, CDR2 SVGAGI, per germline. Deletions cut 7 bases from V and 3 bases from J, with 13 bases between. The CDR3 is made up of 13 amino acids. CDR3 coding DNA: TGTGCCAGCACCTCGTCCAGGGTCTACGAGCAGTACTTC. Translating it yields CASTSSRVYEQYF.

The chain recombines TRBV7-2 with TRBJ1-2, with no clear D. V was pared by 4 bases and J by 2 bases, with 11 bases between. Germline V gene data show CDR1 as SGHTA and CDR2 as FQGNSA. The CDR3 is 14 residues long. The CDR3 DNA is TGTGCCAGCAGCTCCAGTCCAGCGAACTATGGCTACACCTTC. The encoded protein is CASSSSPANYGYTF.

At least ten counts were recorded for this clonotype. This chain joins TRBV20-1 and TRBJ2-7, with TRBD1 as a possible D gene (6 bases). This CDR3 has 14 amino acids. The germline V and J ends were trimmed by 1 base and 2 bases, with 12 bases remaining between them. Germline V lookup: CDR1 DFQATT, CDR2 SNEGSKA (reference sequence). The CDR3 sequence is CSARGTVTTYEQYF. The CDR3 region has the DNA TGCAGTGCTAGAGGGACAGTCACCACCTACGAGCAGTACTTC.

The table lists this clonotype with many counts. The rearrangement uses TRBV3-1 and TRBJ2-7; D could derive from TRBD1 or TRBD2 (6 bases each). Per germline, CDR1 LGHDT and CDR2 YNNKEL (reference sequence). This CDR3 is built from 14 residues. V was cut by 6 bases and J by 5 bases, with 17 bases left in between. The CDR3, as DNA: TGTGCCAGCAGGCTGGGGGGCCGGTTCCACGAGCAGTACTTC. Its protein is CASRLGGRFHEQYF.

This clonotype appeared many times. The chain has TRBV3-1 and TRBJ1-2; D is unresolved. The ends were cut back, 8 bases at V and 2 bases at J, with 12 bases in the middle. CDR3 size: 13 residues. Germline V gene lookup returns CDR1 LGHDT and CDR2 YNNKEL (reference sequence). The DNA for the CDR3 is TGTGCCAGCCGAATCGGGCAGAACTATGGCTACACCTTC. Protein sequence: CASRIGQNYGYTF. The whole variable domain, remainder taken from reference TRBV3-1 and TRBJ1-2, is DTAVSQTPKYLVTQMGNDKSIKCEQNLGHDTMYWYKQDSKKFLKIMFSYNNKELIINETVPNRFSPKSPDKAHLNLHINSLELGDSAVYFCASRIGQNYGYTFGSGTRLTVV.

Only a few counts were recorded for this clonotype. A read error may account for a junction end that differs from germline. This chain joins TRBV20-1 and TRBJ1-1, with D possibly TRBD1 on 6 matching bases. The CDR3 totals 12 residues. Germline assignment: CDR1 DFQATT and CDR2 SNEGSKA (reference sequence). The CDR3 is CSARHVGAAIQF. As DNA, the CDR3 is TGCAGTGCGAGACATGTGGGGGCAGCGATACAATTT.

This clonotype was found many times. This chain connects TRBV7-9 to TRBJ1-1; unclear D gene. The germline V gene encodes CDR1 SEHNR and CDR2 FQNEAQ (reference sequence). CDR3 length equals 15 residues. Trimming removed 1 base from V and 5 bases from J, with 14 bases in between. CDR3 DNA sequence: TGTGCCAGCAGCTTAGTCCAGGCCCGCAGGACTGAAGCTTTCTTT. Protein product: CASSLVQARRTEAFF.

This clonotype was seen more than once but under ten times. V and J are TRBV27 and TRBJ1-4, with D perhaps TRBD1 (5 bases). V lost 9 bases and J 0 bases, leaving 14 bases between the germline ends. Germline V gene sequence: CDR1 MNHEY, CDR2 SMNVEV (reference sequence). The CDR3 runs 15 residues. CDR3 in amino acids: CASGAGRTTNEKLFF. DNA of the CDR3: TGTGCCAGTGGGGCAGGGCGAACAACTAATGAAAAACTGTTTTTT.

This clonotype was seen many times. This rearrangement joins TRBV7-8 to TRBJ1-2; TRBD1 might be the D (5 bases). V gave up 2 bases and J gave up 8 bases, with 15 bases separating them. The CDR3 loop spans 14 amino acids. Germline assignment: CDR1 SGHVS and CDR2 FQNEAQ. The CDR3 reads CASSLRGGFNGYTF. The CDR3 region has the DNA TGTGCCAGCAGCTTAAGGGGAGGGTTTAACGGCTACACCTTC.

This clonotype was picked up many times. V gene TRBV2 combines with J gene TRBJ2-1; TRBD2 agrees at 11 bases. Germline V CDR1 and CDR2: SNHLY, FYNNEI. V lost 7 bases, J lost 3 bases, and 5 bases stayed unmatched. The CDR3 consists of 15 residues. The CDR3 DNA reads as TGTGCCAGCACCGGGACTAGCGGTTTCTACAATGAGCAGTTCTTC. This codes for CASTGTSGFYNEQFF.

In this sample, this clonotype turned up many times. This chain uses TRBV15 with TRBJ1-4; D not resolved. The length of the CDR3 is 11 residues. From germline, CDR1 is LNHNV and CDR2 YYDKDF (reference sequence). The V end lost 4 bases, the J end lost 8 bases, and 5 bases lay between the germline ends. The CDR3 bases are TGTGCCACCAGCATTATCGAAAAACTGTTTTTT. This sequence encodes CATSIIEKLFF.

There are a few counts of this clonotype. This chain uses TRBV2 with TRBJ1-5; 7 bases fit TRBD1. The CDR3 covers 15 residues. The trim removed 5 bases at V and 5 bases at J, leaving 9 bases unmatched. CDR1 SNHLY and CDR2 FYNNEI come from the germline V gene. CDR3 in DNA: TGTGCCAGCAGTTATTTACAGGGGAGGGATCAGCCCCAGCATTTT. As protein: CASSYLQGRDQPQHF.

This clonotype was seen at least ten times. This chain uses TRBV5-1 with TRBJ1-1; no firm D call. The CDR3 has 15 residues. Looked up from germline, CDR1 is SGHRS and CDR2 is YFSETQ. V was trimmed by 0 bases and J by 1 base, leaving 10 bases between them. The CDR3 spells CASSLDRAQNTEAFF. The CDR3 nucleotides read TGCGCCAGCAGCTTGGATAGGGCCCAGAACACTGAAGCTTTCTTT.

This clonotype appeared many times. V and J are TRBV6-5 and TRBJ1-2; no clear D. The CDR3 loop spans 14 amino acids. V lost 0 bases, J lost 1 base, and 6 bases lay in between. Germline values: CDR1 MNHEY, CDR2 SVGAGI. CDR3 sequence reads: CASSYSGGNYGYTF. CDR3 nucleotide sequence: TGTGCCAGCAGTTACTCAGGCGGTAACTATGGCTACACCTTC.

Many counts were recorded for this clonotype. The chain employs TRBV5-1 and TRBJ1-2; weak D call: TRBD1 (5 bases). The CDR3 totals 14 residues. Germline loops: CDR1 SGHRS, CDR2 YFSETQ. The V gene lost 1 base and the J gene lost 0 bases, with 7 bases spanning the gap. DNA for the CDR3: TGCGCCAGCAGCTTGCAGGGATCTAACTATGGCTACACCTTC. This codes for CASSLQGSNYGYTF.

This clonotype was counted many times. The chain carries TRBV5-1 and TRBJ2-1, with 8 nucleotides matching TRBD1. After removal of 4 bases from V and 8 bases from J, the junction contained 14 bases not matched to a gene. CDR1 and CDR2 from the germline V gene are SGHRS and YFSETQ. The length of the CDR3 is 16 residues. CDR3 coding DNA: TGCGCCAGCAGCGCCTCGGACAGGGACGGCAGGGATGAGCAGTTCTTC. Its protein product is CASSASDRDGRDEQFF.

In its sample, this clonotype was seen a few times. A read error may be the cause here, since a much bigger clone is one base away. J is TRBJ2-3 and V is TRBV11-3; the D is unclear. The CDR3 is 13 amino acids. Trimming left V 6 bases short and J 1 base short, with 8 bases between. Germline V lookup: CDR1 SGHNT, CDR2 YENEEA. The CDR3 DNA reads as TGTGCCAGCAGGGCGGACGGCACAGATACGCAGTATTTT. Protein product: CASRADGTDTQYF.

The chain has TRBV19 and TRBJ2-7; no definite D call. From germline, CDR1 is LNHDA and CDR2 SQIVND (reference sequence). The CDR3 is 13 amino acids. Trimming removed 5 bases at V and 2 bases at J, with 10 bases between. The CDR3 bases are TGTGCCAGTAGTCGGACGCCAACCTACGAGCAGTACTTC. Protein product: CASSRTPTYEQYF.

The sample holds many counts of this clonotype. The gene calls are TRBV3-1 and TRBJ2-7; D is unresolved. The CDR3 has 13 amino acids. Germline CDR1 and CDR2: LGHDT and YNNKEL (reference sequence). The V gene lost 4 bases and the J gene lost 3 bases, with 10 bases spanning the gap. CDR3 coding DNA: TGTGCCAGCAGCCTGGGTCTAATCTACGAGCAGTACTTC. Its translation: CASSLGLIYEQYF.